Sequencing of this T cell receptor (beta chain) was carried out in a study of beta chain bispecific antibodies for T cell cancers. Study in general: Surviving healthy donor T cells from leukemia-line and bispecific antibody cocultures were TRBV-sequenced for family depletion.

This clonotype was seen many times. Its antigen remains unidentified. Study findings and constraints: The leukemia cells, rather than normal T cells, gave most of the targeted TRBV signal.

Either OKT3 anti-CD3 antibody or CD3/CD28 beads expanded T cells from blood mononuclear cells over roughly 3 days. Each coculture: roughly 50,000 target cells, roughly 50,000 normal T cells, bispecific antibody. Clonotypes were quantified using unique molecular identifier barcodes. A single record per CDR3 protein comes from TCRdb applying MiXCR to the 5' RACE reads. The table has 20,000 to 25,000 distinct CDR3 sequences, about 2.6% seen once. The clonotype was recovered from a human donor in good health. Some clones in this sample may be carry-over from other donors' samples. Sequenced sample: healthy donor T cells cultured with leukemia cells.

The CDR3 is CASSLLYGTEAFF. Written as DNA, the CDR3 is TGTGCCAGCAGTTTATTGTATGGGACTGAAGCTTTCTTT. The rearrangement links TRBV12-3 or TRBV12-4 to TRBJ1-1, with no clear D. Trimming left V 2 bases short and J 5 bases short, with 9 bases between. This CDR3 spans 13 amino acids.